This TCR beta chain was sequenced in a study of CD8 T cells in ankylosing spondylitis. Notes on the study in general: Ankylosing spondylitis blood appeared to be characterized by a TCR beta motif of about eight highly homologous variants. Disease-linked clones were reportedly significantly enriched in matched ankylosing spondylitis synovial fluid. Disease-linked clones had a CD8+ phenotype and relatively low frequency in peripheral blood.

Construction of TCR beta libraries was performed using quantitative 5'-RACE with molecular barcodes. One entry per CDR3 protein results from TCRdb running MiXCR on the 5' RACE reads. The sample shows more than 300,000 distinct CDR3 sequences, more than 9% of them seen only once. This clonotype came up many times. What it binds is unknown. The CDR3 extends over 14 amino acids. In germline, CDR1 is DFQATT, CDR2 SNEGSKA (reference sequence). V gave up 6 bases and J gave up 3 bases, with 18 bases separating them. The TCR originated in a female donor with ankylosing spondylitis or in good health (not recorded which). V usage is TRBV20-1 and J usage is TRBJ2-7; D may be TRBD2 (6 bases). What was sequenced was blood, either unsorted or a sorted T cell fraction (not recorded which). The CDR3 loop is CSAERESDFYEQYF. Written as DNA, the CDR3 is TGCAGTGCAGAACGGGAGTCCGATTTCTACGAGCAGTACTTC.